The present T cell receptor (beta chain) was sequenced within a study of blood T cell repertoires in COVID-19. Turning to the study itself: T cells, B-cell-depleted T cells, or PBMCs supplied cDNA or gDNA.

The V gene lost 2 bases and the J gene lost 9 bases, with 17 bases spanning the gap. From germline, CDR1 is MNHNS and CDR2 SASEGT. CDR3 size: 15 residues. Using immunoSEQ multiplex PCR, the repertoire was profiled, and TCRdb retains in-frame clones only, with some absent. Of more than 85,000 clones listed, roughly 92% are singletons. Followed over time, Seattle patients had been enrolled while infection was active. This receptor was obtained from a woman between 50 and 59 years old with COVID-19, enrolled during active disease. This chain links TRBV6-1 with TRBJ1-5; unclear D gene. Material for sequencing was peripheral blood. In DNA, the CDR3 is TGTGCCAGCAGTGAACGGCAGGCCGTTAATGGGCCCCAGCATTTT. Amino acid sequence: CASSERQAVNGPQHF.